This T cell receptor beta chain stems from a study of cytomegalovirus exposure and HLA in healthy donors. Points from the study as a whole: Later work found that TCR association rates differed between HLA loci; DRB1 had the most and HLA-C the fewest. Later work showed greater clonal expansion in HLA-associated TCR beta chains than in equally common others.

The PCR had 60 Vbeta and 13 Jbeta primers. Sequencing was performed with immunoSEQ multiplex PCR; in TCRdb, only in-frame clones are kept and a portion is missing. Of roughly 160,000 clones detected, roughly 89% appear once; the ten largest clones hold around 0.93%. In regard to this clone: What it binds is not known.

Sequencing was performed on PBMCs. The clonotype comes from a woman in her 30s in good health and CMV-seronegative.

The CDR3 bases are TGTGCCAGCAGCTTTCAGGGGGCCTTATATAATTCACCCCTCCACTTT. Residues: CASSFQGALYNSPLHF. This chain links TRBV7-2 with TRBJ1-6; 8 positions agree with TRBD1. This CDR3 is 16 amino acids long. Germline V gene data show CDR1 as SGHTA and CDR2 as FQGNSA. With 3 bases clipped from V and 4 bases from J, the junction kept 5 bases outside the gene matches.